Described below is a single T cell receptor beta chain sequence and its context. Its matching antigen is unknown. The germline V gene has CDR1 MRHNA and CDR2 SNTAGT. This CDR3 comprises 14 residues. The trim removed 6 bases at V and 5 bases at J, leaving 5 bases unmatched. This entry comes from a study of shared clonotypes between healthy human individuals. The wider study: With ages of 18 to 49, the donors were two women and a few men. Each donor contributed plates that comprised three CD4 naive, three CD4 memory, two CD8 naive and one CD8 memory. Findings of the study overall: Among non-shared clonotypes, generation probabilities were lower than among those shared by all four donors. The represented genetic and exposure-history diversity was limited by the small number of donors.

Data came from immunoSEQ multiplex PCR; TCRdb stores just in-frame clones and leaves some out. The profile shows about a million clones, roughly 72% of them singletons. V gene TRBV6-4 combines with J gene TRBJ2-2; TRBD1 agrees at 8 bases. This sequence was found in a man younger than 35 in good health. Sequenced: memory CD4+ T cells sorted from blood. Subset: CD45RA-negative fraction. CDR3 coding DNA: TGTGCCAGCAGCAGACAGGGGACGACCGGGGAGCTGTTTTTT. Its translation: CASSRQGTTGELFF.